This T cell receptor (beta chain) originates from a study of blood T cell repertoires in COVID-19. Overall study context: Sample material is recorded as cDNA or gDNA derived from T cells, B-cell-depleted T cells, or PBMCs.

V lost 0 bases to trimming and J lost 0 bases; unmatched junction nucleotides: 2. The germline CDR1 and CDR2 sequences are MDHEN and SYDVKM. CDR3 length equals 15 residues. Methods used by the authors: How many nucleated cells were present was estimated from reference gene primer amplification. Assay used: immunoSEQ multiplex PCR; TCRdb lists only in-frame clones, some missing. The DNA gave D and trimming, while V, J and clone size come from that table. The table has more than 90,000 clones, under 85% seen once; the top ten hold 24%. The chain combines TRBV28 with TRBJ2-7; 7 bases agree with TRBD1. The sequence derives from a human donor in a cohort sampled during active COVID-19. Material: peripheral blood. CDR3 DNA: TGTGCCAGCAGTTTATGGGGGACAGCCTCCTACGAGCAGTACTTC. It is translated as CASSLWGTASYEQYF.